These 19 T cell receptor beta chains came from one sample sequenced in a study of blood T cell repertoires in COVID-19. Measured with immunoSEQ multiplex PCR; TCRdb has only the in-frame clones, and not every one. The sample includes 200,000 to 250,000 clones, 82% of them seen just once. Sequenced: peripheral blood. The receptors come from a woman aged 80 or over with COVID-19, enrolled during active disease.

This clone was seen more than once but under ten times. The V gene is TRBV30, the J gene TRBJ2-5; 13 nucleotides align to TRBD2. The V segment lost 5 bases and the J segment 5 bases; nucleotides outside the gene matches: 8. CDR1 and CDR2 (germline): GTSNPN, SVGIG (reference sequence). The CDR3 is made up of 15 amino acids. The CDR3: CAWSSQLAGGETQYF. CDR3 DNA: TGTGCCTGGTCCTCCCAACTAGCGGGAGGGGAGACCCAGTACTTC.

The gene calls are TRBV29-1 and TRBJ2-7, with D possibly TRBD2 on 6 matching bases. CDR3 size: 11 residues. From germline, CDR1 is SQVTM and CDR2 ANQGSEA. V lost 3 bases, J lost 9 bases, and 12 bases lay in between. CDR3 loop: CSVELHGGQYF. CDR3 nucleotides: TGCAGCGTTGAGCTGCACGGGGGGCAGTACTTC.

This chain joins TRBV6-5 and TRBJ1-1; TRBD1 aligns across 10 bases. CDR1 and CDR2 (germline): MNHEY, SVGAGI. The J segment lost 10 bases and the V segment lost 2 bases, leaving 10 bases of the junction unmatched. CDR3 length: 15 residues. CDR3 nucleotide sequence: TGTGCCAGCAGTTACCGGACAGGGGGTCGTGTTCGAGCTTTCTTT. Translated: CASSYRTGGRVRAFF.

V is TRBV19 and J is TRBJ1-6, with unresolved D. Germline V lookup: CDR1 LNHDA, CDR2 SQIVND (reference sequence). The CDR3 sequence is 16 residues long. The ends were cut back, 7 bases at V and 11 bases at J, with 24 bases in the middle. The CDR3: CASTPRVGLGEAPLHF. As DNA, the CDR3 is TGTGCCAGTACGCCTCGGGTCGGTCTCGGAGAGGCACCCCTCCACTTT.

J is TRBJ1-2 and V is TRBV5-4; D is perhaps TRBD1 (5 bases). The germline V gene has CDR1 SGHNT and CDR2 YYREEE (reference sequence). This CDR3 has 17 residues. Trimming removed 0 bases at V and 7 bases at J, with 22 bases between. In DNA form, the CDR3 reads TGTGCCAGCAGCTTGGCCGGGTCCTCCAGGGCATCGGGTGGCTACACCTTC. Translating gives CASSLAGSSRASGGYTF.

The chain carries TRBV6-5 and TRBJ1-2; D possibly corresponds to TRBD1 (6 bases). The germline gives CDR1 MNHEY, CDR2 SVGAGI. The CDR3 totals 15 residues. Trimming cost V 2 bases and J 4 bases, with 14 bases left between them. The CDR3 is CASSYGGSLVYGYTF. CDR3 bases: TGTGCCAGCAGTTACGGGGGCAGCTTAGTCTATGGCTACACCTTC.

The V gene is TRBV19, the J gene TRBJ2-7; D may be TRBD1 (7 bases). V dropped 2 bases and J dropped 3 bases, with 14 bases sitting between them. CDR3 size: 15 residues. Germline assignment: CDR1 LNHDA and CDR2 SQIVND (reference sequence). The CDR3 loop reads CASSISAGQLYEQYF. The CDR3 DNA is TGTGCCAGTAGTATATCGGCGGGACAGCTCTACGAGCAGTACTTC.

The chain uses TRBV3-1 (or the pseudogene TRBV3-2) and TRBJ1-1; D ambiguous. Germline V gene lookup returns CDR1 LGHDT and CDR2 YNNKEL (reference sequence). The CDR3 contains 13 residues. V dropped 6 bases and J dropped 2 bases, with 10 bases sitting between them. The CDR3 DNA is TGTGCCAGCAGTCCCGGGGTTAACACTGAAGCTTTCTTT. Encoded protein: CASSPGVNTEAFF.

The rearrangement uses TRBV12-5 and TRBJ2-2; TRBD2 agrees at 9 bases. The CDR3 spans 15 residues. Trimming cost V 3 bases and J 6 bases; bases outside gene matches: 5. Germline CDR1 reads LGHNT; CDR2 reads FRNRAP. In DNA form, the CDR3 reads TGTGCTAGTGGTTTACCGCGGGGGGGAGCCGGGGAGCTGTTTTTT. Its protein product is CASGLPRGGAGELFF.

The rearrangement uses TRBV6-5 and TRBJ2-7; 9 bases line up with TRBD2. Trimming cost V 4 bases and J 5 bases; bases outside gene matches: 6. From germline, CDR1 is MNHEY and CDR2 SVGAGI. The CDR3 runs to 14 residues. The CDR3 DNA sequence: TGTGCCAGCAGTTGGCGGGGGGGCCACGACGAGCAGTACTTC. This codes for CASSWRGGHDEQYF.

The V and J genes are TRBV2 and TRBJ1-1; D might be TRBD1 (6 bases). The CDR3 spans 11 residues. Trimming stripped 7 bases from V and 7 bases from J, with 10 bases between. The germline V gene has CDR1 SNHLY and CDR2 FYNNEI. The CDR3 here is CASTDRHEAFF. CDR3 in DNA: TGTGCCAGCACCGACAGGCATGAAGCTTTCTTT.

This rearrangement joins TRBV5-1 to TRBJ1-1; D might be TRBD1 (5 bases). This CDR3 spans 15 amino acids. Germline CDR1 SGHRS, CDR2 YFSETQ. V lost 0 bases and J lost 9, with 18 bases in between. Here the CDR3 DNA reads TGCGCCAGCAGCTTGGGGGGCACAGGCGCTCCCCAAGCTTTCTTT. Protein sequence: CASSLGGTGAPQAFF.

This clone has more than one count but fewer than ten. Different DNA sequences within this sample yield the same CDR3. CDR3: CASSQGTGYGYTF. CDR3 in DNA: TGTGCCAGCAGCCAAGGGACAGGGTATGGCTACACCTTC. V and J are TRBV3-1 (or the pseudogene TRBV3-2) and TRBJ1-2; 8 bases fit TRBD1. Looked up from germline, CDR1 is LGHDT and CDR2 is YNNKEL (reference sequence). The ends lost 1 base at V and 5 bases at J; junction bases unmatched: 0. The CDR3 spans 13 residues.

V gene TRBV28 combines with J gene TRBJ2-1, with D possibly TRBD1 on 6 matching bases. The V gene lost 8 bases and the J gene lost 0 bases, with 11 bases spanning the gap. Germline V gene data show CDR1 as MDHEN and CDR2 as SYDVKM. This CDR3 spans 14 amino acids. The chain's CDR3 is CASWDIGSYNEQFF. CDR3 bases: TGTGCCAGCTGGGACATCGGCTCCTACAATGAGCAGTTCTTC.

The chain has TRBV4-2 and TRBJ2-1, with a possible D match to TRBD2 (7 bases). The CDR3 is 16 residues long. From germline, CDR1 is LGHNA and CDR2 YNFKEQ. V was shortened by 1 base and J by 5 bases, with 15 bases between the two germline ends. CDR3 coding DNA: TGTGCCAGCAGCCAAGTTGGCCCGGGGGGCAACAATGAGCAGTTCTTC. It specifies CASSQVGPGGNNEQFF.

The CDR3 DNA reads as TGTGCCAGCTCACCATCTTTGGGAGGGGCAGGTGACGAGCAGTACTTC. Protein product: CASSPSLGGAGDEQYF. V is TRBV18 and J is TRBJ2-7; TRBD2 agrees at 7 bases. Germline CDR1 is KGHSH and CDR2 is LQKENI. This CDR3 is built from 16 residues. V gave up 2 bases and J gave up 5 bases; unmatched junction bases: 12.

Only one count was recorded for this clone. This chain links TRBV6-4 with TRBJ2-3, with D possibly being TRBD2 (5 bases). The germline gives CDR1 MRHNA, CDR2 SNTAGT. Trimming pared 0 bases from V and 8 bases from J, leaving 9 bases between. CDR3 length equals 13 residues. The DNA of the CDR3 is TGTGCCAGCAGTGACTCGAGAGGAGGTACGCAGTATTTT. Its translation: CASSDSRGGTQYF.

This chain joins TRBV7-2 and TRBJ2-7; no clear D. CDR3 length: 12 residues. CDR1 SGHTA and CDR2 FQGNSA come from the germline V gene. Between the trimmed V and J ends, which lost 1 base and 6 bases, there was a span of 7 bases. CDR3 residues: CASSLGYREQYF. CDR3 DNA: TGTGCCAGCAGCTTAGGCTACCGCGAGCAGTACTTC.

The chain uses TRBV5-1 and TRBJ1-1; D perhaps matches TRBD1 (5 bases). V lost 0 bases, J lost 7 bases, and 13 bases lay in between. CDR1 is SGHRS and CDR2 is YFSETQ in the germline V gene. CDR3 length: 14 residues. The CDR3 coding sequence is TGCGCCAGCAGCTTGGCTGGGAGGGGCGATGAAGCTTTCTTT. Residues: CASSLAGRGDEAFF.